Listed below are T cell receptor beta chains from one sample, sequenced in a study of cytomegalovirus exposure and HLA in healthy donors. The table came from immunoSEQ multiplex PCR; TCRdb's copy has only in-frame clones and leaves some out. The sample contains around 100,000 clones, about 61% of which appear only once. The sample was PBMCs. The receptors were gathered from a woman in her twenties or thirties in good health and CMV-seronegative. Each CDR3 is given with its conserved first and last residue. The D gene is left open where the match is weak. Clone size appears in some rows only: once, few, many, or a class for an expanded clone.

j_gene,v_gene,d_gene,len,abundance,CDR3nt,CDR3aa
TRBJ2-2,TRBV6-6,-,13,-,TGTGCCAGCGGACCAGTTCGAGGGTGGGAGCTGTTTTTT,CASGPVRGWELFF
TRBJ2-2,TRBV6-5,TRBD1,14,few,TGTGCCAGCAGTTTCGGACAGGGGGCCGGGGAGCTGTTTTTT,CASSFGQGAGELFF
TRBJ2-4,TRBV4-3,-,14,-,TGCGCCAGCAGCCAAGCTGGGCTACTAGACATTCAGTACTTC,CASSQAGLLDIQYF
TRBJ1-3,TRBV2,TRBD1,14,few,TGTGCCAGCAGTAGGCTGACAGGGGCGGACACCATATATTTT,CASSRLTGADTIYF
TRBJ2-3,TRBV7-6,TRBD2,12,-,TGTGCCAGCAGCTCCCCGGGGGGTACGCAGTATTTT,CASSSPGGTQYF
TRBJ1-4,TRBV7-9,TRBD1,15,-,TGTGCCAGCAGCATAGGACAGGGGCGTAATGAAAAACTGTTTTTT,CASSIGQGRNEKLFF
TRBJ2-3,TRBV7-6,-,13,-,TGTGCCAGCAGCTTAGTCCCGTCAGATACGCAGTATTTT,CASSLVPSDTQYF
TRBJ2-1,TRBV5-4,-,13,-,TGTGCCAGCAGCTTCTCCTACCGCAATGAGCAGTTCTTC,CASSFSYRNEQFF
TRBJ2-7,TRBV5-1,TRBD2,15,few,TGCGCCAGCAGCTTCGTCCGGGGGGGGAACTACGAGCAGTACTTC,CASSFVRGGNYEQYF
TRBJ2-7,TRBV7-9,TRBD2,13,-,TGTGCCAGCACCCCGGGGGGGGCGAGGGAGCAGTACTTC,CASTPGGAREQYF
TRBJ2-1,TRBV7-3,TRBD2,19,-,TGTGCCAGCAGCTTAAGGGGACTAGCGGGAGTGGGGGCCTACAATGAGCAGTTCTTC,CASSLRGLAGVGAYNEQFF
TRBJ2-3,TRBV6-1,TRBD2,16,-,TGTGCCAGCAGTGCCCTCTCAGCGGGAGGGCCGGATACGCAGTATTTT,CASSALSAGGPDTQYF
TRBJ2-4,TRBV2,-,18,-,TGTGCCAGCAAGGAACACGACAGGGCGGGAGGAGCCAAAAACATTCAGTACTTC,CASKEHDRAGGAKNIQYF
TRBJ1-1,TRBV6-5,-,13,few,TGTGCCAGCAGTTATGCGGGGAACACTGAAGCTTTCTTT,CASSYAGNTEAFF
TRBJ1-4,TRBV5-5,-,17,-,TGTGCCAGCAGCTTGTCGGCCGGGATGGCAACTAATGAAAAACTGTTTTTT,CASSLSAGMATNEKLFF
TRBJ1-1,TRBV5-6,TRBD1,14,few,TGTGCCAGCAGCTCTATGACAGGGGGCACTGAAGCTTTCTTT,CASSSMTGGTEAFF
TRBJ2-1,TRBV5-8,-,14,-,TGTGCCAGCAGCTTGCAGCCGGGCAGGAGGGAGCAGTTCTTC,CASSLQPGRREQFF
TRBJ2-2,TRBV7-6,TRBD1,15,once,TGTGCCAGCAGCTTAGCTGCAGGGGGCACCGGGGAGCTGTTTTTT,CASSLAAGGTGELFF
TRBJ2-5,TRBV5-1,-,14,once,TGCGCCAGCAGCACTCAGGGACATCAAGAGACCCAGTACTTC,CASSTQGHQETQYF
TRBJ1-2,TRBV2,TRBD1,14,-,TGTGCCAGCAGTGGATCGGGGACAGGCGGTGGCTACACCTTC,CASSGSGTGGGYTF
TRBJ2-5,TRBV10-3,-,15,-,TGTGCCATCAGTGACTCGACGACAGACCAAGAGACCCAGTACTTC,CAISDSTTDQETQYF
TRBJ1-5,TRBV28,TRBD1,14,few,TGTGCCAGCAGTCATAAGGGGGCTCGACAGCCCCAGCATTTT,CASSHKGARQPQHF
TRBJ1-1,TRBV28,TRBD1,14,-,TGTGCCAGCAGTTTGCTGTCTCCGGGACAGGGTTCTTTCTTT,CASSLLSPGQGSFF
TRBJ2-5,TRBV9,-,17,-,TGTGCCAGCAGCGTAGGTAAAGCGGAGAATATCCAAGAGACCCAGTACTTC,CASSVGKAENIQETQYF
TRBJ2-3,TRBV9,-,15,-,TGTGCCAGCAGCGTAACGGGAGATGGGACAGATACGCAGTATTTT,CASSVTGDGTDTQYF
TRBJ2-7,TRBV9,TRBD2,15,-,TGTGCCAGCAGCGTAGCGGGGACTAGCGGCTACGAGCAGTACTTC,CASSVAGTSGYEQYF
TRBJ1-2,TRBV9,TRBD1,12,few,TGTGCCAGCAGCGCAGGGGGTGCTGGCTACACCTTC,CASSAGGAGYTF
TRBJ2-2,TRBV7-3,TRBD1,16,-,TGTGCCAGCAGCTCTCCGGGACAGGGGGCACACGGGGAGCTGTTTTTT,CASSSPGQGAHGELFF
TRBJ1-1,TRBV5-6,-,13,-,TGTGCCAGCAGCTCAGGGTTAAACACTGAAGCTTTCTTT,CASSSGLNTEAFF
TRBJ1-2,TRBV2,-,15,few,TGTGCCAGCAGTAAGGGCAGGGCCGCTAACTATGGCTACACCTTC,CASSKGRAANYGYTF
TRBJ2-2,TRBV19,-,13,-,TGTGCCACTACCCCGTCACGGACCGGGGAGCTGTTTTTT,CATTPSRTGELFF
TRBJ1-6,TRBV28,TRBD1,15,-,TGTGCCAGCAGTTCACCGGGACAGGCATATTCACCCCTCCACTTT,CASSSPGQAYSPLHF
TRBJ1-3,TRBV7-8,-,15,once,TGTGCCAGCAGCTCGGACAGTTACTCTGGAAACACCATATATTTT,CASSSDSYSGNTIYF
TRBJ2-1,TRBV6-1,-,14,few,TGTGCCAGCAGTGAAAGGGACTTTGACAATGAGCAGTTCTTC,CASSERDFDNEQFF
TRBJ1-1,TRBV30,-,13,-,TGTGCCTGGAGCGCGCTCGACGGGACTGAAGCTTTCTTT,CAWSALDGTEAFF
TRBJ2-3,TRBV6-4,-,16,-,TGTGCCAGCAGTGACTCGCCTGGAGGAGGTTCAGATACGCAGTATTTT,CASSDSPGGGSDTQYF
TRBJ1-2,TRBV30,TRBD1,13,-,TGTGCCTATAACCCGGGACAGTTCTATGGCTACACCTTC,CAYNPGQFYGYTF
TRBJ2-2,TRBV4-2,TRBD1,16,-,TGTGCCAGCAGCCAACCTTCGACAGGGGGAACCGGGGAGCTGTTTTTT,CASSQPSTGGTGELFF
TRBJ2-7,TRBV5-6,TRBD1,15,-,TGTGCCAGCAGCTTGGTGGGGACAGGGGACTACGAGCAGTACTTC,CASSLVGTGDYEQYF
TRBJ1-4,TRBV5-4,-,14,-,TGTGCCAGCAGCTTGGGACAGAATAATGAAAAACTGTTTTTT,CASSLGQNNEKLFF
TRBJ2-7,TRBV10-1,-,11,few,TGCGCCAGCAGTAGGGGCTACGAGCAGTACTTC,CASSRGYEQYF